The 16 T cell receptor beta chains presented below share a single source sample, sequenced in a study of T cell responses to AZD1222 COVID-19 vaccine. TCRdb's copy holds only in-frame clones and misses some; the assay was immunoSEQ multiplex PCR. This table has approximately 80,000 clones, approximately 89% appearing once. The specimen comprised peripheral blood, sampled 28 days after the second AZD1222 dose. The receptor source for this set is an adult who received the AZD1222 COVID-19 vaccine.

V usage is TRBV10-1 and J usage is TRBJ2-4; the match to TRBD1 covers 9 bases. This CDR3 has 17 amino acids. The junction had 7 bases not matched to a gene; V was cut back by 3 bases and J by 1 base. Germline-derived CDR1 and CDR2 are WNHNN and SYGVQD (reference sequence). The CDR3 here is CASSESGTGWAKNIQYF. CDR3 bases: TGCGCCAGCAGTGAATCAGGGACAGGGTGGGCCAAAAACATTCAGTACTTC.

The chain has TRBV30 and TRBJ2-1, with 8 bases aligning to TRBD2. The ends lost 0 bases at V and 9 bases at J; junction bases unmatched: 4. The CDR3 contains 13 residues. Germline V gene sequence: CDR1 GTSNPN, CDR2 SVGIG (reference sequence). CDR3 bases: TGTGCCTGGAGTGTAGCGGGAGTAGGTGAGCAGTTCTTC. Its protein product is CAWSVAGVGEQFF.

The rearrangement links TRBV2 to TRBJ2-7; TRBD1 matches 7 bases. Looked up from germline, CDR1 is SNHLY and CDR2 is FYNNEI. This CDR3 contains 12 residues. Trimming at V came to 6 bases and at J to 13 bases, leaving 12 bases not matched to a gene. The CDR3 loop reads CASRAGTDRFYF. CDR3 nucleotides: TGTGCCAGCAGGGCCGGGACAGACCGTTTTTACTTC.

The V call is TRBV15, the J call TRBJ2-7, with D perhaps matching TRBD1 or TRBD2 (5 bases each). The CDR3 length is 13 residues. In germline, CDR1 is LNHNV, CDR2 YYDKDF (reference sequence). Trimming took 8 bases from V and 0 from J, leaving 11 bases between them. CDR3 nucleotides: TGTGCCACCCGGGACCTCACCTCCTACGAGCAGTACTTC. It codes for CATRDLTSYEQYF.

The CDR3 region has the DNA TGTGCCAGCAGCGCAGGGGCCCCCTACGAGCAGTACTTC. Its protein product is CASSAGAPYEQYF. The chain links TRBV11-2 to TRBJ2-7; weak D call: TRBD1 (6 bases). CDR1 SGHAT and CDR2 FQNNGV come from the germline V gene. V was pared by 5 bases and J by 2 bases, with 10 bases between. This CDR3 comprises 13 residues.

The V gene is TRBV25-1, the J gene TRBJ2-3; possible D gene TRBD2, 6 bases. CDR3 size: 14 residues. Germline loops: CDR1 MGHDK, CDR2 SYGVNS. V was cut by 6 bases and J by 0 bases, with 10 bases left in between. The CDR3 nucleotides read TGTGCCAGCAGCGTTAGCGGAAGCACAGATACGCAGTATTTT. Encoded protein: CASSVSGSTDTQYF.

The chain recombines TRBV28 with TRBJ2-2; 8 bases line up with TRBD2. Germline loops: CDR1 MDHEN, CDR2 SYDVKM. CDR3 length equals 16 residues. After removal of 7 bases from V and 7 bases from J, the junction contained 14 bases not matched to a gene. The CDR3 DNA sequence: TGTGCCAGCAACCCCGGCGGTAGCGGGACTAACGGGGAGCTGTTTTTT. It encodes CASNPGGSGTNGELFF. The full variable domain, its missing parts supplied by reference TRBV28 and TRBJ2-2, is DVKVTQSSRYLVKRTGEKVFLECVQDMDHENMFWYRQDPGLGLRLIYFSYDVKMKEKGDIPEGYSVSREKKERFSLILESASTNQTSMYLCASNPGGSGTNGELFFGEGSRLTVL.

The chain uses TRBV20-1 and TRBJ2-7; D remains unclear. This CDR3 is built from 11 residues. From germline, CDR1 is DFQATT and CDR2 SNEGSKA (reference sequence). V was cut by 0 bases and J by 1 base, with 1 base left in between. The CDR3 DNA is TGCAGTGCTAGAGAATCCTACGAGCAGTACTTC. Translated: CSARESYEQYF.

The chain employs TRBV3-1 (or the pseudogene TRBV3-2) and TRBJ1-6; no definite D call. Germline V gene lookup returns CDR1 LGHDT and CDR2 YNNKEL (reference sequence). The CDR3 sequence is 16 residues long. Trimming removed 2 bases at V and 2 bases at J, with 10 bases between. The CDR3 nucleotides are TGTGCCAGCAGCCAATCGAGAACAACCTATAATTCACCCCTCCACTTT. This translates into CASSQSRTTYNSPLHF.

This clone was observed a few times. The V and J genes are TRBV3-1 (or the pseudogene TRBV3-2) and TRBJ1-5, with D possibly matching TRBD1 (5 bases). The V and J ends lost 1 base and 7 bases respectively, with 14 bases between them. This CDR3 comprises 15 residues. Germline CDR1 reads LGHDT; CDR2 reads YNNKEL (reference sequence). CDR3 sequence reads: CASSQAPGDEQPQHF. The CDR3 bases are TGTGCCAGCAGCCAAGCCCCCGGGGACGAACAGCCCCAGCATTTT.

The V gene is TRBV5-5, the J gene TRBJ1-1; 7 nucleotides line up with TRBD1. The CDR3 loop spans 15 amino acids. With 4 bases clipped from V and 0 bases from J, the junction kept 6 bases outside the gene matches. Germline V gene data show CDR1 as SGHKS and CDR2 as YYEKEE (reference sequence). Here the CDR3 reads CASSPGGGLNTEAFF. The CDR3 DNA follows: TGTGCCAGCAGCCCCGGAGGGGGCTTGAACACTGAAGCTTTCTTT. The full variable domain, in which reference TRBV5-5 and TRBJ1-1 provide the parts outside the CDR3, is DAGVTQSPTHLIKTRGQQVTLRCSPISGHKSVSWYQQVLGQGPQFIFQYYEKEERGRGNFPDRFSARQFPNYSSELNVNALLLGDSALYLCASSPGGGLNTEAFFGQGTRLTVV.

The J gene is TRBJ2-7, the V gene TRBV10-3; D possibly matches TRBD1 or TRBD2 (6 bases each). In germline, CDR1 is ENHRY, CDR2 SYGVKD. The CDR3 contains 17 residues. V lost 0 bases and J 1 base, leaving 16 bases between the germline ends. The CDR3 reads CAISESWGAQVSYEQYF. The CDR3 DNA follows: TGTGCCATCAGTGAGTCCTGGGGGGCACAGGTATCCTACGAGCAGTACTTC.

This chain connects TRBV7-6 to TRBJ2-5; a weak D match, TRBD2 (5 bases). Trimming took 5 bases from V and 4 from J, leaving 5 bases between them. CDR3 length: 11 amino acids. Germline loops: CDR1 SGHVS, CDR2 FNYEAQ. CDR3: CASSEGETQYF. The CDR3 DNA reads TGTGCCAGCAGCGAGGGAGAGACCCAGTACTTC.

This sequence joins TRBV9 and TRBJ1-4; 7 nucleotides match TRBD1. V dropped 4 bases and J dropped 2; count of bases not matched to a gene: 2. The CDR3 covers 14 residues. Germline CDR1 and CDR2: SGDLS and YYNGEE. The DNA of the CDR3 is TGTGCCAGCAGCCCGACAGGGACTAATGAAAAACTGTTTTTT. The encoded protein is CASSPTGTNEKLFF.

The gene calls are TRBV7-2 and TRBJ1-5; 7 bases align to TRBD1. With 6 bases clipped from V and 0 bases from J, the junction kept 5 bases outside the gene matches. The CDR3 sequence is 15 residues long. Germline V gene data show CDR1 as SGHTA and CDR2 as FQGNSA. CDR3 protein: CASSLQGNSNQPQHF. The CDR3 DNA reads as TGTGCCAGCAGTTTACAGGGGAATAGCAATCAGCCCCAGCATTTT.

The CDR3 sequence is CASARQANTEAFF. CDR3 DNA: TGTGCCAGCGCGAGACAAGCGAACACTGAAGCTTTCTTT. V usage is TRBV6-4 and J usage is TRBJ1-1; D is undetermined. Germline CDR1 is MRHNA and CDR2 is SNTAGT. The V end lost 8 bases, the J end lost 1 base, and 11 bases lay between the germline ends. CDR3 length: 13 amino acids.